The rows below give T cell receptor beta chains drawn from one sample of a study of cytomegalovirus exposure and HLA in healthy donors. Assay used: immunoSEQ multiplex PCR; TCRdb lists only in-frame clones, some missing. The profile shows approximately 93,000 clones, 55% to 70% of them singletons. The sample consisted of PBMCs. These receptors were taken from a boy between 5 and 17 years old in good health and CMV-seropositive. CDR3s include the opening cysteine and the closing phenylalanine or tryptophan. The D gene is left open where the match is weak. Clone size, where shown, is once, few, many, or a class for clones that have expanded.

D	size	J	V	CDR3	DNA
TRBD1	.	TRBJ1-2	TRBV5-1	CASSPSGTDYGYTF	TGCGCCAGCAGCCCCTCCGGGACAGACTATGGCTACACCTTC
.	.	TRBJ2-7	TRBV14	CASSQTSGLLYEQYF	TGTGCCAGCAGCCAAACTTCGGGACTGCTTTACGAGCAGTACTTC
TRBD2	.	TRBJ2-7	TRBV19	CASSTGLAQYF	TGTGCCAGTAGTACGGGACTAGCGCAGTACTTC
TRBD2	once	TRBJ2-1	TRBV18	CASSSISGRANEQFF	TGTGCCAGCTCCTCCATTAGCGGGAGGGCCAATGAGCAGTTCTTC
.	.	TRBJ2-7	TRBV4-3	CASSQDSRDSYEQYF	TGCGCCAGCAGCCAAGACTCTCGAGACTCCTACGAGCAGTACTTC
.	.	TRBJ2-7	TRBV30	CAWSVWGAGSYEQYF	TGTGCCTGGAGTGTGTGGGGTGCGGGTTCCTACGAGCAGTACTTC
.	.	TRBJ2-5	TRBV7-7	CASSPQAQETQYF	TGTGCTAGCAGCCCCCAAGCGCAAGAGACCCAGTACTTC
TRBD2	.	TRBJ2-2	TRBV7-6	CASSPGLAGGEGTGELFF	TGTGCCAGCAGCCCGGGACTAGCGGGAGGAGAGGGCACCGGGGAGCTGTTTTTT
TRBD2	few	TRBJ2-5	TRBV7-2	CASSGWEGRQETQYF	TGTGCCAGCAGCGGCTGGGAGGGAAGGCAAGAGACCCAGTACTTC
.	.	TRBJ1-2	TRBV29-1	CSVHTAVWGYPF	TGCAGCGTCCACACTGCGGTTTGGGGCTACCCCTTC
TRBD2	.	TRBJ2-3	TRBV2	CASSPGTTSTDTQYF	TGTGCCAGCAGTCCCGGGACTACTAGCACAGATACGCAGTATTTT
.	few	TRBJ2-2	TRBV7-9	CASDTLGVNTGELFF	TGTGCCAGCGATACCTTAGGAGTTAACACCGGGGAGCTGTTTTTT
TRBD2	.	TRBJ2-1	TRBV4-2	CASSQDLAGGGYNEQFF	TGTGCCAGCAGCCAAGATCTGGCGGGGGGGGGCTACAATGAGCAGTTCTTC
.	.	TRBJ1-2	TRBV30	CAWSGTLEGWGDGYTF	TGTGCCTGGAGTGGGACATTGGAGGGGTGGGGAGATGGCTACACCTTC
.	medium-sized	TRBJ2-2	TRBV27	CASSLILDGELFF	TGTGCCAGCAGTTTAATCCTAGACGGGGAGCTGTTTTTT
TRBD1	few	TRBJ1-2	TRBV9	CASSVGNGRGYGYTF	TGTGCCAGCAGCGTAGGTAATGGCAGGGGGTATGGCTACACCTTC
.	.	TRBJ2-6	TRBV5-6	CASSFGGGGANVLTF	TGTGCCAGCAGCTTTGGGGGCGGTGGGGCCAACGTCCTGACTTTC
TRBD1	few	TRBJ1-6	TRBV7-8	CASSPRDRAFVTYNSPLHF	TGTGCCAGCAGCCCAAGGGACAGGGCTTTTGTCACCTATAATTCACCCCTCCACTTT
.	few	TRBJ2-5	TRBV7-3	CASSRLAGMETQYF	TGTGCCAGCAGCCGTTTGGCAGGGATGGAGACCCAGTACTTC